The clone carrying this TCR beta chain was picked up many times. From the 5' RACE reads, TCRdb called clonotypes with MiXCR, one entry per CDR3 protein. Of approximately 150,000 distinct CDR3 sequences listed, approximately 6% are singletons. This sample was included in a study of T-cell memory formation after mild COVID-19. The CDR3 contains 16 residues. Per germline, CDR1 SGHRS and CDR2 YFSETQ. V was clipped by 3 bases and J by 4 bases; unmatched bases: 11. The rearrangement uses TRBV5-1 and TRBJ2-3; 7 positions agree with TRBD1. The source of this sequence is an adult woman who had mild COVID-19 (a few samples of this study predate the infection). Cell type and time point are not known. Specimen: PBMCs or a T cell subset sorted from them (not recorded which). CDR3 region: CASSSQGPHSPDTQYF. The CDR3 bases are TGCGCCAGCAGCTCACAGGGGCCTCACTCCCCAGATACGCAGTATTTT.